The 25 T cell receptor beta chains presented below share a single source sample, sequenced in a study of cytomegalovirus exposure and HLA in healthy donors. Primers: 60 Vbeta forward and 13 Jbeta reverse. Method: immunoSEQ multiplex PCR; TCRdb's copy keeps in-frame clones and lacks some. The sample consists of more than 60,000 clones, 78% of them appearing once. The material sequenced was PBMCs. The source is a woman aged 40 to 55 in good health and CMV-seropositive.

The CDR3 reads CASSDSRTGVTGELFF. DNA for the CDR3: TGTGCCAGCAGTGACTCGCGGACAGGGGTCACCGGGGAGCTGTTTTTT. This rearrangement joins TRBV6-4 to TRBJ2-2; 9 bases are a match to TRBD1. Trimming cost V 0 bases and J 4 bases; bases outside gene matches: 3. This CDR3 has 16 residues. Germline values: CDR1 MRHNA, CDR2 SNTAGT.

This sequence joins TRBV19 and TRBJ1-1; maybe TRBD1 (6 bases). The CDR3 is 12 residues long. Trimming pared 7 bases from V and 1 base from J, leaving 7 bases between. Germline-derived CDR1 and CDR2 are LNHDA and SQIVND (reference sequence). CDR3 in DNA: TGTGCCAGTAAACAGGGGAACACTGAAGCTTTCTTT. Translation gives CASKQGNTEAFF.

The DNA for the CDR3 is TGTGCCACCAGCAGAGAAAGTCCAGGCTCTGGGGCCAACGTCCTGACTTTC. Translated: CATSRESPGSGANVLTF. The chain uses TRBV15 and TRBJ2-6; D is uncertain. The V gene lost 0 bases and the J gene lost 0 bases, with 9 bases spanning the gap. Germline lookup yields CDR1 LNHNV and CDR2 YYDKDF (reference sequence). The CDR3 is 17 amino acids.

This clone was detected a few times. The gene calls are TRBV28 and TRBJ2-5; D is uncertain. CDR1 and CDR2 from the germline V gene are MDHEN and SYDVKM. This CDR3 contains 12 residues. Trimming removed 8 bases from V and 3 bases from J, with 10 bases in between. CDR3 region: CASENLEETQYF. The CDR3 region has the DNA TGTGCCAGCGAGAACCTCGAAGAGACCCAGTACTTC.

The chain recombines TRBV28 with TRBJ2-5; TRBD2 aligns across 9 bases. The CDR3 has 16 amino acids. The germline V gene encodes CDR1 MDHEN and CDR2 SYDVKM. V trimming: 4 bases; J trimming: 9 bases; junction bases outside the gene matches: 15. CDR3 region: CASSSPSSGGTRAQYF. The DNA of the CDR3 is TGTGCCAGCAGTTCCCCCTCCAGCGGGGGGACCCGGGCCCAGTACTTC.

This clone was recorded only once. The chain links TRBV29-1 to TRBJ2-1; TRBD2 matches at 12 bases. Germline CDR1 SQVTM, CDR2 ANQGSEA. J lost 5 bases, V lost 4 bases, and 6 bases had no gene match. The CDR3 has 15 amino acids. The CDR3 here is CSVGGLAGGNNEQFF. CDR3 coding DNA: TGCAGCGTTGGGGGCCTAGCGGGGGGGAACAATGAGCAGTTCTTC.

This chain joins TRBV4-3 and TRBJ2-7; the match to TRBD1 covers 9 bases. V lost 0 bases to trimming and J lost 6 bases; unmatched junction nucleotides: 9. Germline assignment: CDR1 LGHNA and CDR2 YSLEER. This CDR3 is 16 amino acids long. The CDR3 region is CASSQDLGQGSSEQYF. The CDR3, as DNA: TGCGCCAGCAGCCAAGATTTAGGACAGGGGTCAAGCGAGCAGTACTTC.

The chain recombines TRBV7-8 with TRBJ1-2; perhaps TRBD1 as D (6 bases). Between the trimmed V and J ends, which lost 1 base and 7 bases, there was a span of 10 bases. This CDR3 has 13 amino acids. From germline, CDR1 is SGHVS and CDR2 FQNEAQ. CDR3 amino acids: CASSLDRVLGYTF. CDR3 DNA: TGTGCCAGCAGCTTAGACAGGGTCCTTGGCTACACCTTC.

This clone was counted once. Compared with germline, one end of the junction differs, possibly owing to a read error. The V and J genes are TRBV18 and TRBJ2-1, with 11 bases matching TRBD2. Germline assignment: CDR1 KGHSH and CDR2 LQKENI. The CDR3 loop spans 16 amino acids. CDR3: CASSPRLAGTGNQQFF. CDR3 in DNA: TGTGCCAGCTCACCTAGACTAGCGGGGACGGGCAATCAGCAGTTCTTC.

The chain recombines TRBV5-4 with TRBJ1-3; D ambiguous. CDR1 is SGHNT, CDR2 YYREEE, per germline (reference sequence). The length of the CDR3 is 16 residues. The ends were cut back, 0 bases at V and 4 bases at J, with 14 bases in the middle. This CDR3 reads CASSLEQPIAGNTIYF. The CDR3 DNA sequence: TGTGCCAGCAGCTTGGAACAGCCAATCGCGGGAAACACCATATATTTT.

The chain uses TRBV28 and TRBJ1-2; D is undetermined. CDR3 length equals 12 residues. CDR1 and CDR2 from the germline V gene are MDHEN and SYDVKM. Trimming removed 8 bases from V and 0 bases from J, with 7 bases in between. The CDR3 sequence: CASDTANYGYTF. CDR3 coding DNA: TGTGCCAGCGACACGGCTAACTATGGCTACACCTTC.

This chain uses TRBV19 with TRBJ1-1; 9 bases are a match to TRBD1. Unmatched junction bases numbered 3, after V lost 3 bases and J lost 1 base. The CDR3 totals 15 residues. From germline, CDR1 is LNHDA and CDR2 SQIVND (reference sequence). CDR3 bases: TGTGCCAGTAGTATGCGACAGGGGGGGAACACTGAAGCTTTCTTT. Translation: CASSMRQGGNTEAFF.

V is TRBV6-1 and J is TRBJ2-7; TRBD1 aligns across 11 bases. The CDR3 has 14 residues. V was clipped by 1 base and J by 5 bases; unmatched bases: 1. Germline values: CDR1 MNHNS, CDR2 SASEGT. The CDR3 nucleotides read TGTGCCAGCAGTGAAGGGACAGGGGGCGACGAGCAGTACTTC. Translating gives CASSEGTGGDEQYF.

In DNA form, the CDR3 reads TGTGCCAGCAGCTTGGCTTCCGGGACAGGGACTAAAGCTTTCTTT. The encoded protein is CASSLASGTGTKAFF. The rearrangement joins TRBV5-5 to TRBJ1-1; TRBD1 agrees at 9 bases. J lost 9 bases, V lost 0 bases, and 9 bases had no gene match. CDR1 SGHKS and CDR2 YYEKEE come from the germline V gene (reference sequence). The CDR3 has 15 amino acids.

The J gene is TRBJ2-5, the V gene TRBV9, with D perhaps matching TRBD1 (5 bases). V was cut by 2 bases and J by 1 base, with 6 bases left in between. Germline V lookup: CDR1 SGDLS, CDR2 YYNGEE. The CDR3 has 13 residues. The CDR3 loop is CASSVRGQETQYF. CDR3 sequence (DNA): TGTGCCAGCAGCGTTAGGGGCCAAGAGACCCAGTACTTC.

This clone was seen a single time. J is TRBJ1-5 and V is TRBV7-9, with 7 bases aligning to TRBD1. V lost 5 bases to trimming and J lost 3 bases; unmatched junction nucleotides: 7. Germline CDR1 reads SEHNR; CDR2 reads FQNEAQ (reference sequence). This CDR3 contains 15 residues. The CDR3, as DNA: TGTGCCAGCAGCACGGACAGGATCGCCAATCAGCCCCAGCATTTT. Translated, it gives CASSTDRIANQPQHF.

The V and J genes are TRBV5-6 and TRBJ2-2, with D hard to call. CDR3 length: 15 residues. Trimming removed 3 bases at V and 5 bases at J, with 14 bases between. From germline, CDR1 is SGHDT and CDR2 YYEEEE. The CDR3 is CASSSITPQTGELFF. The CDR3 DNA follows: TGTGCCAGCAGCTCGATTACACCGCAGACCGGGGAGCTGTTTTTT.

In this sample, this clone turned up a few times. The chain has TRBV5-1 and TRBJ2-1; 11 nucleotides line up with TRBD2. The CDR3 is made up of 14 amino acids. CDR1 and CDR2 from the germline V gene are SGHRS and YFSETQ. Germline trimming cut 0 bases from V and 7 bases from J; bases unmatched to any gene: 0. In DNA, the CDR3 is TGCGCCAGCAGCTTGGGACTAGCGGGAAATGAGCAGTTCTTC. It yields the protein CASSLGLAGNEQFF.

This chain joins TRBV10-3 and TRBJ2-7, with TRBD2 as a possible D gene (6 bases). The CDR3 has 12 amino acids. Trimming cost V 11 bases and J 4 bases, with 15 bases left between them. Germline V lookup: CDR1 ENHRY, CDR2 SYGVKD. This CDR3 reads CAASPGEYEQYF. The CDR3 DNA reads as TGTGCCGCAAGCCCGGGGGAATACGAGCAGTACTTC.

CDR3 sequence: CAIRGEGREAFF. The CDR3 nucleotides are TGTGCCATCAGGGGGGAGGGACGTGAAGCTTTCTTT. The chain is built from TRBV10-3 and TRBJ1-1, with D tentatively TRBD1 (5 bases). V was cut by 6 bases and J by 7 bases, with 12 bases left in between. CDR3 size: 12 residues. In germline, CDR1 is ENHRY, CDR2 SYGVKD.

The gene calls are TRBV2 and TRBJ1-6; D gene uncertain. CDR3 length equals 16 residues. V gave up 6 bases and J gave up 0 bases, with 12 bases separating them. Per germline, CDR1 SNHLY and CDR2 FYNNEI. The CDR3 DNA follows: TGTGCCAGCAGCCACAGTGGAAGCTCCTATAATTCACCCCTCCACTTT. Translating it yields CASSHSGSSYNSPLHF.

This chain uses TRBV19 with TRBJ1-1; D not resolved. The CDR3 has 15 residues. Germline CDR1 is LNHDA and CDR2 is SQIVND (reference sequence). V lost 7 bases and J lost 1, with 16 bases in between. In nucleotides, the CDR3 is TGTGCCAGTACCCCACTCATGAGGCCGAACACTGAAGCTTTCTTT. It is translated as CASTPLMRPNTEAFF.

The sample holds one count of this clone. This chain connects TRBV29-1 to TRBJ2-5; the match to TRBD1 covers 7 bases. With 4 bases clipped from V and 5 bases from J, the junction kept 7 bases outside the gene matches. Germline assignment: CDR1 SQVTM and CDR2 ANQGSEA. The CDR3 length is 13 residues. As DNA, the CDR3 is TGCAGCGTTGCTCAGGGCAGGGGGGAGACCCAGTACTTC. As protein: CSVAQGRGETQYF.

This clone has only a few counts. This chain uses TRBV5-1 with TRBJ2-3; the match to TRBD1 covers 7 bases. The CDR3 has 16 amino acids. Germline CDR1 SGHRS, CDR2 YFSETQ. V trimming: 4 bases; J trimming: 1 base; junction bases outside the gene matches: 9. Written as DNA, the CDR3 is TGCGCCAGCAGCCCGGGGACAGACCTCGGCACAGATACGCAGTATTTT. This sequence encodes CASSPGTDLGTDTQYF.

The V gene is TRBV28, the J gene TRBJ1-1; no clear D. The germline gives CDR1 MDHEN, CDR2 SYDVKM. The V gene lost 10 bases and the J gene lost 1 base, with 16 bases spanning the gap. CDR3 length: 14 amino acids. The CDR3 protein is CATTDSKGNTEAFF. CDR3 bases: TGTGCCACCACTGACTCGAAAGGGAACACTGAAGCTTTCTTT.